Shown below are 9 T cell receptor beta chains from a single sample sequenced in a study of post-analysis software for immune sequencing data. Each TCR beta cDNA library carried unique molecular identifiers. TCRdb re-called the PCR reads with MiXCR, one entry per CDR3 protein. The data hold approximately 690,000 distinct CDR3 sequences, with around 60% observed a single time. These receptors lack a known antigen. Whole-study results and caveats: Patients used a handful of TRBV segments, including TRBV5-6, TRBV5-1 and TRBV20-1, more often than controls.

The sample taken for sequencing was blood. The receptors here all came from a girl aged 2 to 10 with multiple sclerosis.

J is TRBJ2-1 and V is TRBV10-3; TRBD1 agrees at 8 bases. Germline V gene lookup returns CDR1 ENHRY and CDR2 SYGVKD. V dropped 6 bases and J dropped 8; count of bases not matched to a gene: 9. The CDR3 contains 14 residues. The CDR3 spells CAIRPDRGGDEQFF. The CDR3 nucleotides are TGTGCCATCAGACCAGACAGGGGCGGCGATGAGCAGTTCTTC.

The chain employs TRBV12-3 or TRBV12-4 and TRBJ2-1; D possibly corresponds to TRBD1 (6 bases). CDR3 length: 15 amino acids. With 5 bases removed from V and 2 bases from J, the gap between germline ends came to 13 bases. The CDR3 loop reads CASSRDIRTYNEQFF. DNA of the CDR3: TGTGCCAGCAGTCGGGACATCCGGACCTACAATGAGCAGTTCTTC.

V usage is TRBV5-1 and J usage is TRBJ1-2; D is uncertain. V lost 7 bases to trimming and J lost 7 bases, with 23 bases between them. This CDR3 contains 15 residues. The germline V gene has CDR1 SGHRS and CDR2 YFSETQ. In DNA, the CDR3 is TGCGCCAGCGGTCCGGACGGGATGTCGCGAGGTGGCTACACCTTC. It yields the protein CASGPDGMSRGGYTF.

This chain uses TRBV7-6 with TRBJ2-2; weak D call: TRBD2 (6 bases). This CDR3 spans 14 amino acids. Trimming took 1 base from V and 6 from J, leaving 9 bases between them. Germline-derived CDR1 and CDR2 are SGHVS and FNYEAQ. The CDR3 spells CASSLGAGAGELFF. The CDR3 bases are TGTGCCAGCAGCTTAGGAGCGGGCGCCGGGGAGCTGTTTTTT.

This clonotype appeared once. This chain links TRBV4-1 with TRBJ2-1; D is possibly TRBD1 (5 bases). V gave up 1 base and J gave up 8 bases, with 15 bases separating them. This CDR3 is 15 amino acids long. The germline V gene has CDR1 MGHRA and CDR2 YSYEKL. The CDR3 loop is CASSQGMGPHHEQFF. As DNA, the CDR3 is TGCGCCAGCAGCCAAGGAATGGGGCCCCACCATGAGCAGTTCTTC.

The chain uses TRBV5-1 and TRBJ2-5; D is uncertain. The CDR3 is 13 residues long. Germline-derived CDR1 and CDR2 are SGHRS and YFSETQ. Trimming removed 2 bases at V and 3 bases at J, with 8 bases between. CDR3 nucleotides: TGCGCCAGCAGCTTCCCCAGCGAAGAGACCCAGTACTTC. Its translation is CASSFPSEETQYF. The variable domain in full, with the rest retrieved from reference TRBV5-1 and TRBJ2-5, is KAGVTQTPRYLIKTRGQQVTLSCSPISGHRSVSWYQQTPGQGLQFLFEYFSETQRNKGNFPGRFSGRQFSNSRSEMNVSTLELGDSALYLCASSFPSEETQYFGPGTRLLVL.

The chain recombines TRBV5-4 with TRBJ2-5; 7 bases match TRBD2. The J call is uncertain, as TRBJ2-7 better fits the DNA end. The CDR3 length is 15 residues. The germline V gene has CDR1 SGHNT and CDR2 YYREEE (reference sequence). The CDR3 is CASSLAGAGVYEQYF. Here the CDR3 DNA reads TGTGCCAGCAGCTTGGCCGGTGCGGGGGTCTACGAGCAGTACTTC.

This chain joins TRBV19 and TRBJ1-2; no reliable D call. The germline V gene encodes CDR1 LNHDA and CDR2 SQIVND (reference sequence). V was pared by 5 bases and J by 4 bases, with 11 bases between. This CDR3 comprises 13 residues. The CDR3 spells CASSQPGLYGYTF. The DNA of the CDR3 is TGTGCCAGTAGTCAGCCCGGTCTCTATGGCTACACCTTC.

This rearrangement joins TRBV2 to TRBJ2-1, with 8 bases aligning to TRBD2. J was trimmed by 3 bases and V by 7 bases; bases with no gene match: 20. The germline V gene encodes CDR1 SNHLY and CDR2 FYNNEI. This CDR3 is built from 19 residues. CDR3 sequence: CASTQTGLAGGMNYNEQFF. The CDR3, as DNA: TGTGCCAGCACCCAAACGGGACTGGCGGGAGGCATGAACTACAATGAGCAGTTCTTC. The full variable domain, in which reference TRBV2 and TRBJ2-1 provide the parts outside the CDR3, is EPEVTQTPSHQVTQMGQEVILRCVPISNHLYFYWYRQILGQKVEFLVSFYNNEISEKSEIFDDQFSVERPDGSNFTLKIRSTKLEDSAMYFCASTQTGLAGGMNYNEQFFGPGTRLTVL.